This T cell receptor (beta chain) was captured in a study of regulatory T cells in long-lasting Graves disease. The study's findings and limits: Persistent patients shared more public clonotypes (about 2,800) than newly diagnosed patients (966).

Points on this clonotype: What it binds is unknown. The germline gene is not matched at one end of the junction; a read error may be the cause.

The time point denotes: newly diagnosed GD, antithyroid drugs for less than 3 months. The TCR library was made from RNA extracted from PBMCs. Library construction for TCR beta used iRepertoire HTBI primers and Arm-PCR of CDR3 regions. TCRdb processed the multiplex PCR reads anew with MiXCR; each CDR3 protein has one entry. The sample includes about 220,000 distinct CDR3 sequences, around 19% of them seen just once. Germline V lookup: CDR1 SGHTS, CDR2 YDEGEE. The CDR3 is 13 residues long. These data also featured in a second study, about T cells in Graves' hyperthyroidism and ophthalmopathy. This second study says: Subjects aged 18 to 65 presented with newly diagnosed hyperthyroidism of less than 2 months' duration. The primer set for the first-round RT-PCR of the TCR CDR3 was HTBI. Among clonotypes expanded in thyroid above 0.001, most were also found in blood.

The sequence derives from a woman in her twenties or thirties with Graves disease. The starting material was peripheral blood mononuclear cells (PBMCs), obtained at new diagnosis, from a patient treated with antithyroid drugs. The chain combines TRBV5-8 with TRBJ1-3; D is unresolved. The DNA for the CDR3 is TGTGCCAGCAGCGTTAGTTCTGGAAACACCACATATTTT. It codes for CASSVSSGNTTYF.